These 25 T cell receptor beta chains came from one sample sequenced in a study of cytomegalovirus exposure and HLA in healthy donors. Only in-frame clones appear in the TCRdb table, and some are missing; sequencing was by immunoSEQ multiplex PCR. There are roughly 62,000 clones in the sample; 90% to 95% occur only once, and about 2.1% lies in the top ten. Material for sequencing was PBMCs. The receptors come from a man between 18 and 29 years old in good health and CMV-seronegative.

Note on this clone: No DNA is shown, since the ends of the CDR3 on it are uncertain; the CDR3 is the one TCRdb lists. The genes are TRBV21-1 and TRBJ1-5; the table assigns TRBD1, which was not confirmed against the DNA. TRBV21-1 is reported as a pseudogene. A total of 17 residues make up the CDR3, ends included. The CDR3 region is CASSKVGQGAIDQPQHF.

The chain carries TRBV18 and TRBJ1-3, with TRBD1 as a possible D gene (5 bases). The germline V gene encodes CDR1 KGHSH and CDR2 LQKENI. The V gene lost 2 bases and the J gene lost 7 bases, with 15 bases spanning the gap. CDR3 length: 15 amino acids. The CDR3 is CASSPTTVNGNTIYF. The CDR3 DNA is TGTGCCAGCTCACCAACGACAGTAAATGGGAACACCATATATTTT.

CDR3 in DNA: TGTGCCTGGAGTACAGGGAACAATCAGCCCCAGCATTTT. The encoded protein is CAWSTGNNQPQHF. The rearrangement links TRBV30 to TRBJ1-5; D possibly corresponds to TRBD1 (6 bases). Germline CDR1 GTSNPN, CDR2 SVGIG (reference sequence). V dropped 2 bases and J dropped 3 bases, with 8 bases sitting between them. The CDR3 length is 13 residues.

V and J are TRBV7-2 and TRBJ2-7; TRBD1 is a possible D gene (7 bases). CDR1 is SGHTA, CDR2 FQGNSA, per germline. This CDR3 contains 14 residues. The germline V and J ends were trimmed by 5 bases and 0 bases, with 11 bases remaining between them. The CDR3 DNA follows: TGTGCCAGCAGCCGCGGGACAGCCTCCTACGAGCAGTACTTC. This sequence encodes CASSRGTASYEQYF.

This clone was detected only once. CDR3 nucleotides: TGTGCCAGCAGTTACGGGGGGACCTATGGCTACACCTTC. Its translation: CASSYGGTYGYTF. The chain links TRBV6-5 to TRBJ1-2, with a weak D call TRBD1 (5 bases). V lost 2 bases to trimming and J lost 4 bases, with 8 bases between them. CDR1 and CDR2 (germline): MNHEY, SVGAGI. CDR3 size: 13 residues.

This clone was counted a single time. The rearrangement joins TRBV18 to TRBJ1-1; D uncertain. The V end lost 4 bases, the J end lost 3 bases, and 9 bases lay between the germline ends. The CDR3 runs 13 residues. The germline V gene encodes CDR1 KGHSH and CDR2 LQKENI. The CDR3 protein is CASSRSADTEAFF. CDR3 nucleotide sequence: TGTGCCAGCTCACGAAGCGCCGACACTGAAGCTTTCTTT.

The chain combines TRBV11-2 with TRBJ2-7; no definite D call. V was shortened by 1 base and J by 3 bases, with 13 bases between the two germline ends. The CDR3 consists of 15 residues. CDR1 SGHAT and CDR2 FQNNGV come from the germline V gene. The CDR3 DNA is TGTGCCAGCAGCTTAGGGGCCTCGAGTCTCTACGAGCAGTACTTC. Its protein product is CASSLGASSLYEQYF.

The rearrangement uses TRBV9 and TRBJ2-1, with 14 bases lining up with TRBD2. The CDR3 length is 16 residues. Unmatched junction bases numbered 7, after V lost 3 bases and J lost 8 bases. Germline CDR1 reads SGDLS; CDR2 reads YYNGEE. This chain's CDR3 is CASSDRTSGRTDEQFF. CDR3 sequence (DNA): TGTGCCAGCAGCGACAGGACTAGCGGGAGGACGGATGAGCAGTTCTTC. The complete variable domain, with remaining parts taken from reference TRBV9 and TRBJ2-1, reads DSGVTQTPKHLITATGQRVTLRCSPRSGDLSVYWYQQSLDQGLQFLIQYYNGEERAKGNILERFSAQQFPDLHSELNLSSLELGDSALYFCASSDRTSGRTDEQFFGPGTRLTVL.

The chain couples TRBV6-4 to TRBJ1-2; D is possibly TRBD1 (5 bases). Germline V lookup: CDR1 MRHNA, CDR2 SNTAGT. This CDR3 comprises 12 residues. Trimming removed 5 bases from V and 6 bases from J, with 10 bases in between. CDR3 sequence (DNA): TGTGCCAGCAGTACGCAGGGTGATGGCTACACCTTC. Amino acid sequence: CASSTQGDGYTF.

V usage is TRBV7-9 and J usage is TRBJ1-5; D is perhaps TRBD1 (5 bases). The CDR3 runs 14 residues. V lost 1 base to trimming and J lost 5 bases, with 9 bases between them. Germline assignment: CDR1 SEHNR and CDR2 FQNEAQ (reference sequence). The DNA for the CDR3 is TGTGCCAGCAGCTTAGAGGGGAAAGATCAGCCCCAGCATTTT. Amino acid sequence: CASSLEGKDQPQHF.

V and J are TRBV6-1 and TRBJ1-2; no clear D. Germline CDR1 reads MNHNS; CDR2 reads SASEGT. This CDR3 region has 11 residues. V gave up 5 bases and J gave up 5 bases, with 6 bases separating them. The CDR3 sequence is CASSNSYGYTF. As DNA, the CDR3 is TGTGCCAGCAGTAACTCGTATGGCTACACCTTC.

This clone occurred once. The chain carries TRBV7-8 and TRBJ1-2; the D gene is possibly TRBD1 (6 bases). CDR1 is SGHVS, CDR2 FQNEAQ, per germline. This CDR3 is 14 amino acids long. V was cut by 2 bases and J by 3 bases, with 10 bases left in between. CDR3 amino acids: CASSLSGADYGYTF. Written as DNA, the CDR3 is TGTGCCAGCAGCTTATCAGGGGCGGACTATGGCTACACCTTC.

This clone appeared once. The chain is built from TRBV19 and TRBJ2-5, with TRBD2 as a possible D gene (6 bases). Trimming stripped 7 bases from V and 5 bases from J, with 11 bases between. This CDR3 has 12 residues. Germline-derived CDR1 and CDR2 are LNHDA and SQIVND (reference sequence). The CDR3 loop is CASTSERETQYF. Written as DNA, the CDR3 is TGTGCCAGTACTAGCGAGAGGGAGACCCAGTACTTC.

The V gene is TRBV25-1, the J gene TRBJ1-3; D possibly corresponds to TRBD1 (6 bases). The CDR3 length is 14 residues. Trimming left V 2 bases short and J 2 bases short, with 7 bases between. Germline lookup yields CDR1 MGHDK and CDR2 SYGVNS. As DNA, the CDR3 is TGTGCCAGCAGTGAAGGGGGCACTGGAAACACCATATATTTT. This encodes CASSEGGTGNTIYF.

This rearrangement joins TRBV25-1 to TRBJ2-7, with a possible D match to TRBD1 (6 bases). The CDR3 consists of 13 residues. Germline V CDR1 and CDR2: MGHDK, SYGVNS. V lost 8 bases and J lost 6, with 17 bases in between. Here the CDR3 DNA reads TGTGCCAGCTCAACCAGGGGAACTTTCGAGCAGTACTTC. Translated: CASSTRGTFEQYF.

This chain joins TRBV6-6 and TRBJ2-7; 8 positions match TRBD1. The CDR3 loop spans 15 amino acids. V trimming: 2 bases; J trimming: 0 bases; junction bases outside the gene matches: 3. Germline V gene sequence: CDR1 MNHNY, CDR2 SVGAGI (reference sequence). The CDR3 spells CASSYGRGLSYEQYF. The CDR3 DNA follows: TGTGCCAGCAGTTACGGCAGGGGGCTCTCCTACGAGCAGTACTTC.

The chain recombines TRBV7-9 with TRBJ1-1; D is possibly TRBD1 (6 bases). The CDR3 is 17 residues long. The germline gives CDR1 SEHNR, CDR2 FQNEAQ (reference sequence). V was cut by 0 bases and J by 1 base, with 15 bases left in between. Here the CDR3 DNA reads TGTGCCAGCAGCTTAGCGTTGCTGGACAGCACGAACACTGAAGCTTTCTTT. This codes for CASSLALLDSTNTEAFF.

This chain connects TRBV19 to TRBJ1-3; D call uncertain. Germline CDR1 and CDR2: LNHDA and SQIVND (reference sequence). V lost 5 bases and J 0 bases, leaving 11 bases between the germline ends. The length of the CDR3 is 15 residues. CDR3 in DNA: TGTGCCAGTAGTCAGTCGGGATTCTCTGGAAACACCATATATTTT. Protein sequence: CASSQSGFSGNTIYF.

The rearrangement joins TRBV7-2 to TRBJ2-7; possible D gene TRBD1, 6 bases. Germline loops: CDR1 SGHTA, CDR2 FQGNSA. The V and J ends lost 5 bases and 2 bases respectively, with 13 bases between them. CDR3 size: 14 residues. This chain's CDR3 is CASSQGQGPYEQYF. CDR3 coding DNA: TGTGCCAGCAGCCAGGGGCAGGGACCCTACGAGCAGTACTTC.

V usage is TRBV4-3 and J usage is TRBJ2-1, with 7 bases that match TRBD2. The V segment lost 0 bases and the J segment 5 bases; nucleotides outside the gene matches: 10. This CDR3 is built from 17 residues. The germline V gene encodes CDR1 LGHNA and CDR2 YSLEER. CDR3 amino acids: CASSQDWGEGWDNEQFF. For the CDR3, the DNA is TGCGCCAGCAGCCAAGATTGGGGGGAGGGTTGGGACAATGAGCAGTTCTTC.

The genes are TRBV5-1 and TRBJ2-7; D not certain. This CDR3 is 14 amino acids long. In germline, CDR1 is SGHRS, CDR2 YFSETQ. V lost 1 base and J lost 4, with 12 bases in between. CDR3 coding DNA: TGCGCCAGCAGCTTGCATGCCGAGAATTACGAGCAGTACTTC. It encodes CASSLHAENYEQYF.

This clone was observed a handful of times. The chain couples TRBV6-6 to TRBJ2-3, with a tentative D call TRBD1 (5 bases). The CDR3 is 15 amino acids. V was clipped by 6 bases and J by 0 bases, with 13 bases between them. Germline CDR1 and CDR2: MNHNY and SVGAGI (reference sequence). The CDR3 DNA follows: TGTGCCAGCAGCGGCAGGGTTAAGAGCACAGATACGCAGTATTTT. It yields the protein CASSGRVKSTDTQYF.

V and J are TRBV6-5 and TRBJ1-2, with a tentative D call TRBD1 (5 bases). Germline CDR1 MNHEY, CDR2 SVGAGI. The V and J ends lost 6 bases and 0 bases respectively, with 14 bases between them. The CDR3 is 15 amino acids. CDR3 in DNA: TGTGCCAGCAGAGAACAGGCCTGGGCTAACTATGGCTACACCTTC. Translating gives CASREQAWANYGYTF.

This rearrangement joins TRBV2 to TRBJ1-4; D is possibly TRBD1 (5 bases). V lost 5 bases, J lost 0 bases, and 13 bases lay in between. The CDR3 is 16 amino acids. Germline V gene sequence: CDR1 SNHLY, CDR2 FYNNEI. The CDR3 is CASSLDRPATNEKLFF. DNA for the CDR3: TGTGCCAGCAGTCTTGACAGACCTGCAACTAATGAAAAACTGTTTTTT.

CDR3 sequence reads: CASSSWTALNYGYTF. The CDR3 coding sequence is TGTGCCAGCAGCTCCTGGACAGCCTTAAACTATGGCTACACCTTC. The chain combines TRBV11-3 with TRBJ1-2, with a possible D match to TRBD1 (6 bases). V lost 4 bases and J lost 2, with 14 bases in between. Germline CDR1 and CDR2: SGHNT and YENEEA. The CDR3 sequence is 15 residues long.